This T cell receptor (beta chain) was sequenced in a study of cytomegalovirus exposure and HLA in healthy donors. Study-level results: Confirmation in vitro established that three CMV-associated chains were specific for CMV antigens. Roughly uniform sequencing depth across donors was assumed, possibly incorrectly.

Regarding this clone: The antigen is undetermined.

The germline V gene encodes CDR1 SGHRS and CDR2 YFSETQ. V shed 4 bases and J 0 bases; nucleotides not matched to a gene: 8. The length of the CDR3 is 16 residues. PCR was performed using 60 Vbeta and 13 Jbeta primers. Assay: immunoSEQ multiplex PCR; the TCRdb copy retains only in-frame clones and omits some. Of 55,000 to 80,000 clones listed, 65% to 80% are singletons. This sequence originates from a woman in her twenties or thirties in good health and CMV-seronegative. The chain recombines TRBV5-1 with TRBJ1-2; 8 nucleotides align to TRBD1. The source material was PBMCs. CDR3 amino acids: CASSPGQGTPNYGYTF. As DNA, the CDR3 is TGCGCCAGCAGCCCCGGACAGGGCACCCCTAACTATGGCTACACCTTC.